Below, one T cell receptor beta chain is given with its context. Its antigen target is currently unknown. Per-base quality was not reported, and no clone a single base away is much larger than it. Library preparation was by the immunoSEQ multiplex PCR assay. For the multiplex PCR, a mixture combining 60 forward primers for TCR Vbeta segments and 13 reverse primers for TCR Jbeta segments was used. The CDR3 region of rearranged TCR beta genes was amplified from genomic DNA with a multiplex PCR assay. On the Illumina HiSeq System, the amplified TCR beta libraries were sequenced as 87-base-pair reads. As for the original processing: A later analysis tallied approximately 87 million unique TCR beta chains across the 666 repertoires, and around 12 million of those chains were shared by two or more donors. To remove PCR and sequencing errors, raw reads were error-corrected and collapsed into unique sequences using a nearest-neighbor algorithm that merged closely related sequences. V, D and J gene segments were assigned by aligning CDR3 sequences to IMGT reference sequences. For a sequence to be retained, a match of at least six nucleotides was required to both a V gene segment and a J gene segment. Rearrangements were classified as productive when the CDR3 lacked stop codons and remained in frame with V and J, and all other rearrangements were classified as non-productive. CDR3 was defined by IMGT convention, running from the second conserved V-encoded cysteine to the conserved J-encoded phenylalanine. In an earlier analysis of roughly 610 of the donors, sequences lacking an unambiguous match to a single V gene segment were excluded. In an earlier analysis of approximately 500 of the donors, a V segment was called functional when productive rearrangements were above 56.7%, and segregating when the standard deviation between donors exceeded 5%. A statistical classification framework was built to diagnose cytomegalovirus status from the catalog of TCR beta chain sequences. In a later analysis, TCR nucleotide sequences were compared against IMGT/GENE-DB human TR gene sequences so that V and J genes could be assigned. The TCRdist pipeline was used in a later analysis to assign CDR3 sequences and most-parsimonious VDJ recombination scenarios. In a later analysis, each TCR beta chain was defined by its CDR3 amino acid sequence together with its V-gene family, and reads without a unique V-gene family were excluded. In a later analysis, a few hundred highly shared, low-generation-probability nucleotide sequences were removed to address suspected cross-contamination and a sequencing artifact. In a later analysis, a clonal expansion index was calculated for each public chain from normalized within-repertoire ranks of inferred template counts. In a later analysis, generation probabilities were computed with a VDJ recombination model fitted to out-of-frame rearrangements, and the resulting probabilities were checked against IGoR. In a later analysis, TCR-TCR, TCR-HLA and TCR-CMV co-occurrence was scored with hypergeometric tests, and a repertoire-size bias correction was applied to TCR pairs. In a later analysis, false discovery rates were estimated by permuting HLA or CMV assignments 20 times. In a later analysis, co-occurring TCRs were grouped with DBSCAN, and TCRdist sequence similarity was added when clustering was performed within HLA-allele-positive subsets. Repertoires with fewer than 30,000 or more than 120,000 public chains were left out of co-occurrence clustering, as were about 5 repertoires with anomalous nucleotide sharing. TCRdb carries this immuneACCESS record with in-frame sequences only. Its versions omit some clonotypes, under half of them owing to an unresolved V gene in the studies checked, with the rest unexplained. D and trimming were read from the DNA, whereas the V and J calls and clone size are those reported in that table. The sample table contains under 200,000 clones; only one count was recorded for more than 70% of them. Of the sample, 1.7% is held by the ten largest clones.

The sample originates from a study of cytomegalovirus exposure and HLA in healthy donors (dated by TCRdb to about 2017). Regarding the study in general: An earlier analysis of fewer than 750 of the donors reported around 280 Gb of sequence data and about 120 million unique TCR beta sequences obtained from around 190 million T cells. Donor age, sex, ethnicity and CMV serostatus were compiled together with the repertoire data. Four or five DR-DQ haplotypes were handled as single units for association and clustering because linkage in the cohort was strong. Both class I and class II loci were covered by HLA typing, at four-digit resolution. The study profiled the T cell repertoires of hundreds of subjects by immunosequencing and related them to cytomegalovirus serostatus. A later genetic analysis took genome-wide SNP genotypes for 398 of the 666 donors and used that subset as a discovery cohort. Every discovery cohort repertoire had been produced on one sequencing platform. In addition to the first cohort of hundreds of subjects, a separate validation cohort of 120 different subjects was used. A later analysis re-analyzed previously published TCR beta repertoires from roughly 630 donors and added high-resolution HLA genotyping to study TCR occurrence patterns. The number of donors typed differed by locus, with roughly 620-640 for A, B, C, DRB1 and DQB1, 522 for DQA1, approximately 570 for DPA1, and some 440 for DPB1. Among 398 genotyped donors of the cohort, an average of roughly 230,000 unique TCR beta nucleotide sequences was sequenced per donor, of which about 18% were non-productive. To decide whether each TCR beta V gene segment behaved as functional or pseudogenic, an earlier analysis of approximately 600 of the donors relied on high-throughput TCR beta sequencing. An early release covering about 600 HLA-typed donors comprised 300 to 350 gigabases of sequencing data and roughly 85 million unique TCR sequences. The study was designed to test whether signatures of past pathogen exposure could be identified by cataloging public T cell receptors. Of the roughly 420 genotyped donors, 65% to 90% were placed in the genetic ancestry cluster associated with self-reported Caucasian donors. High-throughput TCR immunosequencing, statistical association of individual TCRs with disease status, and machine learning were combined to predict cytomegalovirus infection status. In the later analysis, no new phenotypic data were used to find candidate immune exposures; instead, reliance was placed on TCR beta sequences and their occurrence across donors.

The cohort was made up of 500 to 800 healthy bone marrow donors. At the time of sampling, every cohort member was nominally healthy, though immune exposures that went unrecorded were likely present. The donor tested CMV seropositive and was one of the 289 seropositive cohort members. Each donor provided a peripheral blood sample, and peripheral blood mononuclear cells were used for TCR beta sequencing. The Qiagen DNeasy Blood Extraction Kit was used to extract genomic DNA from the blood cell samples. After removal of 6 bases from V and 10 bases from J, the junction retains 7 bases not matched to a gene. The germline V gene (reference sequence) specifies MNHEY as CDR1 and SMNVEV as CDR2. The CDR3 goes from the cysteine to the phenylalanine over 13 residues. Only the CDR3 part of the read is kept: 39 bases, read in frame from the first base. Here is what the overall study found, with its caveats: Most TCR sequences were seen in very few donors, while some public TCRs were found in many individuals. In a later analysis, HLA-associated TCR beta chains were found to be more clonally expanded and to have lower generation probabilities than equally common non-associated chains. An earlier analysis of around 540 of the donors showed that most TCR beta V segments appeared in productive rearrangements either about 90% or about 30% of the time, which broadly matched IMGT annotations. Roughly uniform sequencing depth across donors was assumed in presence/absence analyses, although this assumption may not hold. At a false discovery rate of 0.05, a later analysis linked some 17,000 TCR beta sequences to specific HLA alleles. When HLA alleles, especially DR and DQ, strongly co-occurred, TCR associations were difficult to assign to individual alleles. The study listed 164 TCR beta chains as associated with cytomegalovirus. In vitro tests confirmed that three of the cytomegalovirus-associated TCR beta chains recognize cytomegalovirus antigens. Linkage disequilibrium might explain the correlated functional status among segregating V segments, but an unknown experimental factor could not be ruled out. The cohort was sequenced for TCR beta chains only, and without alpha or paired-chain data the features that could be detected were limited. According to a later genetic analysis, donors in an Asian-associated ancestry cluster had fewer N-insertions in productive TCRs than the roughly 670-donor mean. In a later analysis, most CMV-associated TCR beta chains were found to appear HLA-restricted, with HLA associations seemingly driven largely by CMV exposure. Because the 87-base-pair reads could not distinguish some IMGT-functional V segments, including TRBV6-2 and TRBV6-3, those segments were excluded. Because some donors lacked HLA typing at each locus, the association tests relied only on the typed subset. A further reported finding was that TCR beta sequences accurately predicted the HLA-A and HLA-B alleles for most subjects in the first cohort. The earlier analysis of almost 600 of the donors excluded about 16 rarely observed V segments, including chromosome 9 orphons, because counts were too low. According to a later analysis, parvovirus B19, influenza, CMV and Epstein-Barr virus appeared linked to several top co-occurrence clusters. V-gene and J-gene trimming of TCR beta chains was associated with a missense DCLRE1C variant in a later genetic analysis, and the association was replicated in an independent cohort. A later analysis found that TCR association rates varied across HLA loci, with DRB1 alleles showing the most associated TCRs and HLA-C alleles the fewest. CMV serostatus was the only immune exposure information available for the cohort. Cytomegalovirus status was reported to be diagnosed by the classifier with high specificity and sensitivity in both the original and validation cohorts. The sequencing pipeline was judged likely to have produced a cluster of highly shared sequence variants as a technical artifact. According to the authors, the approach could potentially be generalized to other disease states and immunological phenotypes.

The chain is encoded by TRBV27 joined to TRBJ2-1, and 9 junction bases match TRBD1. The receptor comes from a man aged 40-50 years in good health and CMV-seropositive. Sequenced material: PBMCs. The CDR3 region reads CASRGTGSPEQFF. The nucleotide sequence is TGTGCCAGCAGGGGGACAGGGTCACCCGAGCAGTTCTTC.